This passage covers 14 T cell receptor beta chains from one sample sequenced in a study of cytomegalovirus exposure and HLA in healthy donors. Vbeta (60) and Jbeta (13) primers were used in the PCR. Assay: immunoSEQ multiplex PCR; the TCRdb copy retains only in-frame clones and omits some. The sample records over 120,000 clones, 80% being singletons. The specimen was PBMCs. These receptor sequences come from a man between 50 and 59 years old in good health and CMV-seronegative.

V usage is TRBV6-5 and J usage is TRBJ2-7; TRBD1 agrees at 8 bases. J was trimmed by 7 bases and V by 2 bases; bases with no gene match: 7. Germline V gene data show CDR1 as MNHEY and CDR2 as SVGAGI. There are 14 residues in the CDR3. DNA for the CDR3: TGTGCCAGCAGTTACGTGCAGGGGGCGGGGGAGCAGTACTTC. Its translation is CASSYVQGAGEQYF.

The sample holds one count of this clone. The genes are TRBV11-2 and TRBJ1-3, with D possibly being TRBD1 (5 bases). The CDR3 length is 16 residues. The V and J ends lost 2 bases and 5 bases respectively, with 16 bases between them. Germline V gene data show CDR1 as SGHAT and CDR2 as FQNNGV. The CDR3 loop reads CASSLKVAGERNTIYF. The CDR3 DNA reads TGTGCCAGCAGCTTAAAAGTGGCGGGGGAAAGAAACACCATATATTTT.

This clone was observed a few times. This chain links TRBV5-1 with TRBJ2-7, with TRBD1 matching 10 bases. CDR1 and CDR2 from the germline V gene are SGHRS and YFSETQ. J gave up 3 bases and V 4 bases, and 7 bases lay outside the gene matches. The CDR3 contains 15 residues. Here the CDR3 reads CASSAGTGANYEQYF. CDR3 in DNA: TGCGCCAGCAGCGCCGGGACAGGGGCGAACTACGAGCAGTACTTC.

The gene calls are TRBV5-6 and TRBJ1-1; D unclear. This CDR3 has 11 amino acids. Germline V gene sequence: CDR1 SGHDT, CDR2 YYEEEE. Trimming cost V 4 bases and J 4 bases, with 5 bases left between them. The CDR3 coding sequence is TGTGCCAGCAGCCAGTTCACTGAAGCTTTCTTT. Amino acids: CASSQFTEAFF.

The DNA for the CDR3 is TGTGCCAGCAGCTTGGGACAGAGCTCGAACACCGGGGAGCTGTTTTTT. Amino acid sequence: CASSLGQSSNTGELFF. The rearrangement joins TRBV5-4 to TRBJ2-2, with D tentatively TRBD1 (5 bases). From germline, CDR1 is SGHNT and CDR2 YYREEE (reference sequence). The CDR3 is 16 residues long. V was shortened by 0 bases and J by 0 bases, with 9 bases between the two germline ends.

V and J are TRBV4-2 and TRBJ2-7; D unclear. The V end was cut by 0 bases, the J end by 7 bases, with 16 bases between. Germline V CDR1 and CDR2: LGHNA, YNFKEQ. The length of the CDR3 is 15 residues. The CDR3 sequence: CASSQEDGPPGEQYF. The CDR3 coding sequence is TGTGCCAGCAGCCAAGAAGATGGGCCGCCAGGAGAGCAGTACTTC.

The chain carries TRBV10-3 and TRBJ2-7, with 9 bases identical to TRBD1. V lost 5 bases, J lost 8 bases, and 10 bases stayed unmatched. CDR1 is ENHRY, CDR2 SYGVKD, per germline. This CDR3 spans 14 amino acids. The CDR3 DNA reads TGTGCCATCAGTTTAGATGCCGGGACAGGGAAGCAGTACTTC. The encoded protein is CAISLDAGTGKQYF.

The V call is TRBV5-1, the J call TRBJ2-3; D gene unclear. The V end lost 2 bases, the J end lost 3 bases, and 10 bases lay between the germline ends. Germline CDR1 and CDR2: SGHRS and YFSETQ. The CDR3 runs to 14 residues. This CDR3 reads CASSFEVRTDTQYF. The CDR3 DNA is TGCGCCAGCAGCTTTGAGGTCAGAACAGATACGCAGTATTTT.

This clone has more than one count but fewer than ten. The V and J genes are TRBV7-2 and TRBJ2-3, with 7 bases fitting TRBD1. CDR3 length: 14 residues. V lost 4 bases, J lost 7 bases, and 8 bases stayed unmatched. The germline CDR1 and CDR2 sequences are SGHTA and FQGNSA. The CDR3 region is CASSSRQGRNTQYF. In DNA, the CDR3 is TGTGCCAGCAGCTCTCGACAGGGCAGGAATACGCAGTATTTT.

The CDR3 DNA is TGTGCCAGCAGCCAAACGATCCGGGATCCCGAGCAGTACTTC. This gives the protein CASSQTIRDPEQYF. This chain links TRBV4-2 with TRBJ2-7; a weak D match, TRBD2 (5 bases). Germline CDR1 LGHNA, CDR2 YNFKEQ. Between the trimmed V and J ends, which lost 2 bases and 6 bases, there was a span of 14 bases. The CDR3 loop spans 14 amino acids.

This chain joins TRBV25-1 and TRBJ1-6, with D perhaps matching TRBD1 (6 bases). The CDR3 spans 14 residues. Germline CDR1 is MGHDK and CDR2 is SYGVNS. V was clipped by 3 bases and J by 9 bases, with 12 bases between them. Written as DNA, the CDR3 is TGTGCCAGCAGTGAGCGGGGGGCTGGTTCACCCCTCCACTTT. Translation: CASSERGAGSPLHF. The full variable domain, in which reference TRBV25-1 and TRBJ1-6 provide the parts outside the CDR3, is EADIYQTPRYLVIGTGKKITLECSQTMGHDKMYWYQQDPGMELHLIHYSYGVNSTEKGDLSSESTVSRIRTEHFPLTLESARPSHTSQYLCASSERGAGSPLHFGNGTRLTVT.

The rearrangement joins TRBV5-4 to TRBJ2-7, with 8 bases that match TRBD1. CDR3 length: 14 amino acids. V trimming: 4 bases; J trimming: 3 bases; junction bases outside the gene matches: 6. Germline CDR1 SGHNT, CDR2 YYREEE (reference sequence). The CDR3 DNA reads TGTGCCAGCAGCCCCGACAGGGGCGACTACGAGCAGTACTTC. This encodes CASSPDRGDYEQYF. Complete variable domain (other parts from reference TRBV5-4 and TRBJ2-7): ETGVTQSPTHLIKTRGQQVTLRCSSQSGHNTVSWYQQALGQGPQFIFQYYREEENGRGNFPPRFSGLQFPNYSSELNVNALELDDSALYLCASSPDRGDYEQYFGPGTRLTVT.

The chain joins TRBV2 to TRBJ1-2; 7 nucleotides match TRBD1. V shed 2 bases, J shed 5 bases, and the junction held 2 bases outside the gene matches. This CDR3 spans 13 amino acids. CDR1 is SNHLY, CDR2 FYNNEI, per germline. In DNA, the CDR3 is TGTGCCAGCAGTGAAAACAGGGGATATGGCTACACCTTC. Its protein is CASSENRGYGYTF.

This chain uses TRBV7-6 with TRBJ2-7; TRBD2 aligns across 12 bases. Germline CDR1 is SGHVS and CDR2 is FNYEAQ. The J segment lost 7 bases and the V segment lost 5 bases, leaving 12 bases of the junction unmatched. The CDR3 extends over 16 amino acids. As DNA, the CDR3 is TGTGCCAGCAGCCCAAAACTAGCGGGAGGTTCATGGGAGCAGTACTTC. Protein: CASSPKLAGGSWEQYF. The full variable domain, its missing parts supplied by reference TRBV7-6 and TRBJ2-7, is GAGVSQSPRYKVTKRGQDVALRCDPISGHVSLYWYRQALGQGPEFLTYFNYEAQQDKSGLPNDRFSAERPEGSISTLTIQRTEQRDSAMYRCASSPKLAGGSWEQYFGPGTRLTVT.